One T cell receptor (beta chain) is described in this entry. It lacks a known antigen. Base quality data are lacking; no much larger clone is found one base away. This entry is derived from a study of beta chain features in type 1 diabetes (dated by TCRdb to the late 2010s). In the study overall: No differences in mean age, gender distribution, total cell number or subset yield were found between patients and healthy donors. Whereas all 28 donors provided naive and central memory subsets, regulatory and stem cell-like memory subsets were isolated from just 8 patients and about 8 healthy donors. In the study, recently diagnosed type 1 diabetes patients and matched healthy donors were compared on the TCRB repertoires of their sorted circulating CD4+ T cell subsets. A total of around 100 million sorted cells were examined across all samples, and RNA yield correlated strongly with the number of cells per subset.

Study-wide conclusions, independent of this receptor: At VDJ recombination sites, type 1 diabetes patients had fewer insertions and more deleted nucleotides, which implies abnormalities in thymic rearrangement. Naive, central memory and regulatory TCRB repertoires appeared more similar among patients than among healthy donors. Only small numbers of individuals were included in the HLA sub-analyses, which left unresolved whether HLA type had any influence on TCRB rearrangement. Sequencing cDNA rather than genomic DNA could over-represent highly expressing activated cells, although activation and CD3 levels did not differ between groups. In all four CD4+ subsets, TCRB CDR3 length was moderately but significantly shorter in type 1 diabetes patients. PCR may preferentially amplify shorter templates, but because patient and control samples were amplified and corrected together, any resulting skew would affect both groups equally.

The entire isolated RNA was reverse transcribed using the High Capacity cDNA Reverse Transcription Kit, and thus expressed TCRB transcripts were sequenced. Deep immunoSEQ sequencing was performed on naive, central memory and regulatory T cell samples, with an average of about 3.57 million total reads per sample. Sorted cells were lysed in RLT buffer and RNA was extracted with DNase-treated RNeasy Micro or Mini kits, depending on cell number. Each cell subset was processed on its own to prevent cross-contamination, while patient and healthy donor samples were processed together. TCRB sequences were amplified from cDNA with the immunoSEQ multiplex PCR, producing 87-bp fragments spanning the CDR3 region. Sequencing of the amplicons was performed on the Illumina HiSeq platform. The authors' pipeline ran thus. PCR bias was computationally corrected using synthetic template baselines, reads within Hamming distance 2 were collapsed, and singletons that could not be merged were discarded. Reads were aligned to IMGT to assign V, D and J genes, CDR3 length, and insertions or deletions at six rearrangement sites. Within each subset, clonotype counts were normalized to the number of sorted cells before true diversity and Gini coefficients were calculated with the tcR R package. Repertoire sharing was quantified using the overlap coefficient calculated on TCRB nucleotide sequences. As a proxy for the pre-selection repertoire, out-of-frame TCRB sequences from naive cells were analyzed. TCRdb limited this immuneACCESS table to in-frame rearrangements with V and J called. A share of clones is missing; checked studies link under half to unresolved V genes, and the rest is unexplained. The D gene and trimming were derived from the DNA, and the V and J assignments and clone size from that table. This sample holds 350,000 to 450,000 clones; roughly 12% were observed only once. 0.0085% to 0.012% of the sample is taken by the ten largest.

Each donor gave one peripheral blood draw, averaging roughly 120 mL, which was collected into heparinised tubes. A BD FACSAria II and a panel including CD45RO, CCR7, CD25, CD127, CD95 and CD27 were used to sort naive, central memory, regulatory and stem cell-like memory CD4+ T cells. Purity was above 95% for every sorted population. Right away, PBMCs were isolated by Lymphoprep density gradient centrifugation and were stained directly, with no culture step. So that batch effects would be minimized, each experiment stained and sorted samples in pairs, pairing one healthy donor with one patient. Inclusive of the bounding cysteine and phenylalanine, the CDR3 is 17 residues long. CDR3 DNA is the only sequence kept; it has 51 bases, read in frame from the first base. From a lookup of the germline V gene, CDR1 and CDR2 are SGDLS and YYNGEE. Trimming accounts for 3 bases at V and 3 bases at J, while the number of junction bases matched to no gene is 8.

Specimen: naive CD4+ T cells from blood. This specimen's cell subset or site label, per the study, means: true naive CD4+ T cells. The receptor was derived from a woman between 18 and 29 years old with type 1 diabetes. The sequence is built from TRBV9 and TRBJ2-6; TRBD1 matches 8 bases in the middle. The CDR3 amino acid sequence is: CASSARGTGYGANVLTF. The sequence in DNA is TGTGCCAGCAGCGCGCGAGGGACAGGCTATGGGGCCAACGTCCTGACTTTC.